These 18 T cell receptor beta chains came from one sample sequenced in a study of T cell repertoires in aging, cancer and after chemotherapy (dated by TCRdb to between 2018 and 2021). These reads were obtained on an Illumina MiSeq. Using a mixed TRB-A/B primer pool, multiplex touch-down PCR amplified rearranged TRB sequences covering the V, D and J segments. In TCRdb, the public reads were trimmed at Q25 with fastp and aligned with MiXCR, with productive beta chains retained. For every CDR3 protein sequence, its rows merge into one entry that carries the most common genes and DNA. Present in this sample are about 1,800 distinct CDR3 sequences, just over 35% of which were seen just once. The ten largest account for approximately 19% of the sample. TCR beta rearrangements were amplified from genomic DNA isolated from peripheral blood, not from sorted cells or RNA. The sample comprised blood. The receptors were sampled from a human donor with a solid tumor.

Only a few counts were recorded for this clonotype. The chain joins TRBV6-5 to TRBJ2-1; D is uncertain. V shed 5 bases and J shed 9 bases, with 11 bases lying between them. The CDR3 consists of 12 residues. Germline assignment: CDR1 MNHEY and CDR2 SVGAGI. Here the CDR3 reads CASSEVGGEQFF. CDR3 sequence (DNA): TGTGCCAGCAGTGAAGTAGGCGGTGAGCAGTTCTTC.

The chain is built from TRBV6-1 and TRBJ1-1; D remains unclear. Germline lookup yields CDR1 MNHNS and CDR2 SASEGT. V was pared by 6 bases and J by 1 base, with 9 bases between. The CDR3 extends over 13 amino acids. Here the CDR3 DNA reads TGTGCCAGCAGGCTCACGGAGAACACTGAAGCTTTCTTT. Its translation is CASRLTENTEAFF.

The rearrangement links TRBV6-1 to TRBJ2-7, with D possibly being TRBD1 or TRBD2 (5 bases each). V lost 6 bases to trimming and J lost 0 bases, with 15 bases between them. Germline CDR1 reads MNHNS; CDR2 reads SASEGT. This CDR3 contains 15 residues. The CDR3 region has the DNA TGTGCCAGCAGCTCCACCGGGACGACCTCCTACGAGCAGTACGTC. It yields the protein CASSSTGTTSYEQYV.

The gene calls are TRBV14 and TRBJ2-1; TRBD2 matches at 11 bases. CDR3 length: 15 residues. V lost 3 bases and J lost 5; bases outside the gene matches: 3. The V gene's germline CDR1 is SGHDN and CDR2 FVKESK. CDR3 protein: CASSHTSGGNNEQFF. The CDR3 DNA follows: TGTGCCAGCAGCCATACTAGCGGGGGAAACAATGAGCAGTTCTTC.

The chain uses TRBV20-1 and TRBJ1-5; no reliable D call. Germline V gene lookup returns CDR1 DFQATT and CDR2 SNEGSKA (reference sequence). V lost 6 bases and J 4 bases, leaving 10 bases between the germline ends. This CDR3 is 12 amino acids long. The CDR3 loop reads CSAPSGNQPQHF. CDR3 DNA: TGCAGTGCGCCCTCCGGTAATCAGCCCCAGCATTTT.

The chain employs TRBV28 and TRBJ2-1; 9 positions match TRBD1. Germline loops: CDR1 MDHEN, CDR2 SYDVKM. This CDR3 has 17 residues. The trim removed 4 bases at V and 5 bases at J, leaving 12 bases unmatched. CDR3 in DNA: TGTGCCAGCAGTTACCCCCCCCACAGGGGGCTAGACAATGAGCAGTTCTTC. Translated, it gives CASSYPPHRGLDNEQFF.

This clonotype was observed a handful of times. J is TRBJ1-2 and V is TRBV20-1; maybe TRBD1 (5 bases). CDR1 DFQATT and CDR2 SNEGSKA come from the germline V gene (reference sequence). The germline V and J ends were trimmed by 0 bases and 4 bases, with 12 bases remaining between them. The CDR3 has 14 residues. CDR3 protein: CSARDRGRVYGYTF. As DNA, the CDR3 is TGCAGTGCTAGAGATCGGGGCAGAGTCTATGGCTACACCTTC.

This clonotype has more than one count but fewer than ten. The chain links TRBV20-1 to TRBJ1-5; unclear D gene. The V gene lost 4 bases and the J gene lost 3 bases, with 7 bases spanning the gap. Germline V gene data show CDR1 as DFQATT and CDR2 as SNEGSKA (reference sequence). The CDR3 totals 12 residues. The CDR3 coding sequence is TGCAGTGCTATTGCGGCCAATCAGCCCCAGCATTTT. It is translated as CSAIAANQPQHF.

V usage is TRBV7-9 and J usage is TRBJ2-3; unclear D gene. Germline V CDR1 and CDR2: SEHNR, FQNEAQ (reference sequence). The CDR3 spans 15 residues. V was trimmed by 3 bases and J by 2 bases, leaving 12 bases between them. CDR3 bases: TGTGCCAGCAGCTTGTTTGTGCCACCCACAGATACGCAGTATTTT. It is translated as CASSLFVPPTDTQYF.

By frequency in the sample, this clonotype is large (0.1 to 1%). The DNA of the CDR3 is TGTGCCAGCAGGCCGGGACTAGCGGGGCGTGAGCAGTTCTTC. It encodes CASRPGLAGREQFF. The J gene is TRBJ2-1, the V gene TRBV6-5, with TRBD2 identical over 13 bases. Trimming took 6 bases from V and 9 from J; bases not matched to a gene: 5. The CDR3 loop spans 14 amino acids. Germline assignment: CDR1 MNHEY and CDR2 SVGAGI.

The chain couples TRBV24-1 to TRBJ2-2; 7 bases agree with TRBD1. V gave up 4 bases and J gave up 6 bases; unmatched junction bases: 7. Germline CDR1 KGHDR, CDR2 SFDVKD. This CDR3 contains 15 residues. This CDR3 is CATSDPGQFSGELFF. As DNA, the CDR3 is TGTGCCACCAGTGACCCGGGACAGTTTTCCGGGGAGCTGTTTTTT.

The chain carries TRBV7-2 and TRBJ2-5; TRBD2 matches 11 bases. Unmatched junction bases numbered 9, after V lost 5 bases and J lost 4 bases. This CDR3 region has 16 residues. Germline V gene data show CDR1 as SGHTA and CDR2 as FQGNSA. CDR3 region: CASSPVRGTSGETQYF. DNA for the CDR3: TGTGCCAGCAGCCCTGTGAGGGGGACTAGCGGAGAGACCCAGTACTTC.

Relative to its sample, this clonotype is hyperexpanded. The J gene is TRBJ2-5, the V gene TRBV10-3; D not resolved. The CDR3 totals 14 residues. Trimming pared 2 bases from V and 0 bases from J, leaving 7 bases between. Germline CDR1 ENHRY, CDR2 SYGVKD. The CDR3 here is CAISEGRDQETQYF. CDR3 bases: TGTGCCATCAGTGAGGGTCGGGACCAAGAGACCCAGTACTTC.

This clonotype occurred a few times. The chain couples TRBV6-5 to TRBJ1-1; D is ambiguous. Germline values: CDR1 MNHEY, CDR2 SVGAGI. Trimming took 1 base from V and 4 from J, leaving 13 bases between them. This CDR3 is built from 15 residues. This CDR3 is CASSYFGSLSTEAFF. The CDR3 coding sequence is TGTGCCAGCAGTTACTTTGGGTCCCTTAGCACTGAAGCTTTCTTT.

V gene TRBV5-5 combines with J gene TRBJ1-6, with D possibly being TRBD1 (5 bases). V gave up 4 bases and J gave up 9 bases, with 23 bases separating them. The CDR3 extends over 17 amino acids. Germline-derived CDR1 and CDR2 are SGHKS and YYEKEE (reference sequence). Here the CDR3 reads CASSQAGSGPRGSPLHF. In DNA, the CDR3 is TGTGCCAGCAGCCAAGCCGGATCAGGGCCTCGGGGTTCACCCCTCCACTTT.

The CDR3 nucleotides are TGTGCCAGCAGCTGGACATCTGGACCAAATGTACAGGCCGCCCTCAACTACGAGCAGTACGTC. Its protein product is CASSWTSGPNVQAALNYEQYV. The rearrangement joins TRBV5-6 to TRBJ2-7; TRBD1 might be the D (5 bases). The CDR3 has 21 residues. CDR1 is SGHDT, CDR2 YYEEEE, per germline. Trimming took 3 bases from V and 3 from J, leaving 34 bases between them.

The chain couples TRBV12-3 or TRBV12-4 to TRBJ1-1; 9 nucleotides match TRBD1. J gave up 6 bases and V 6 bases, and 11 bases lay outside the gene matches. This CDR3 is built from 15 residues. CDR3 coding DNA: TGTGCCAGCAGGGCCCTGGGACAGGGTTTCGCTGAAGCTTTCTTT. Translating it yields CASRALGQGFAEAFF.

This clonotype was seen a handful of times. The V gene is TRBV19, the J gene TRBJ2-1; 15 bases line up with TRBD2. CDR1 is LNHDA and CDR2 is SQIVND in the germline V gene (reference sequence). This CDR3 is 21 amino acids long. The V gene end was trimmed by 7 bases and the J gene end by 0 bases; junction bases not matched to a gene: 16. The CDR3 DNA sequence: TGTGCCAGTACCTCCCTTTATGGACTAGCGGGGGGGACCGGCTCCTACAATGAGCAGTTCTTC. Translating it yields CASTSLYGLAGGTGSYNEQFF.